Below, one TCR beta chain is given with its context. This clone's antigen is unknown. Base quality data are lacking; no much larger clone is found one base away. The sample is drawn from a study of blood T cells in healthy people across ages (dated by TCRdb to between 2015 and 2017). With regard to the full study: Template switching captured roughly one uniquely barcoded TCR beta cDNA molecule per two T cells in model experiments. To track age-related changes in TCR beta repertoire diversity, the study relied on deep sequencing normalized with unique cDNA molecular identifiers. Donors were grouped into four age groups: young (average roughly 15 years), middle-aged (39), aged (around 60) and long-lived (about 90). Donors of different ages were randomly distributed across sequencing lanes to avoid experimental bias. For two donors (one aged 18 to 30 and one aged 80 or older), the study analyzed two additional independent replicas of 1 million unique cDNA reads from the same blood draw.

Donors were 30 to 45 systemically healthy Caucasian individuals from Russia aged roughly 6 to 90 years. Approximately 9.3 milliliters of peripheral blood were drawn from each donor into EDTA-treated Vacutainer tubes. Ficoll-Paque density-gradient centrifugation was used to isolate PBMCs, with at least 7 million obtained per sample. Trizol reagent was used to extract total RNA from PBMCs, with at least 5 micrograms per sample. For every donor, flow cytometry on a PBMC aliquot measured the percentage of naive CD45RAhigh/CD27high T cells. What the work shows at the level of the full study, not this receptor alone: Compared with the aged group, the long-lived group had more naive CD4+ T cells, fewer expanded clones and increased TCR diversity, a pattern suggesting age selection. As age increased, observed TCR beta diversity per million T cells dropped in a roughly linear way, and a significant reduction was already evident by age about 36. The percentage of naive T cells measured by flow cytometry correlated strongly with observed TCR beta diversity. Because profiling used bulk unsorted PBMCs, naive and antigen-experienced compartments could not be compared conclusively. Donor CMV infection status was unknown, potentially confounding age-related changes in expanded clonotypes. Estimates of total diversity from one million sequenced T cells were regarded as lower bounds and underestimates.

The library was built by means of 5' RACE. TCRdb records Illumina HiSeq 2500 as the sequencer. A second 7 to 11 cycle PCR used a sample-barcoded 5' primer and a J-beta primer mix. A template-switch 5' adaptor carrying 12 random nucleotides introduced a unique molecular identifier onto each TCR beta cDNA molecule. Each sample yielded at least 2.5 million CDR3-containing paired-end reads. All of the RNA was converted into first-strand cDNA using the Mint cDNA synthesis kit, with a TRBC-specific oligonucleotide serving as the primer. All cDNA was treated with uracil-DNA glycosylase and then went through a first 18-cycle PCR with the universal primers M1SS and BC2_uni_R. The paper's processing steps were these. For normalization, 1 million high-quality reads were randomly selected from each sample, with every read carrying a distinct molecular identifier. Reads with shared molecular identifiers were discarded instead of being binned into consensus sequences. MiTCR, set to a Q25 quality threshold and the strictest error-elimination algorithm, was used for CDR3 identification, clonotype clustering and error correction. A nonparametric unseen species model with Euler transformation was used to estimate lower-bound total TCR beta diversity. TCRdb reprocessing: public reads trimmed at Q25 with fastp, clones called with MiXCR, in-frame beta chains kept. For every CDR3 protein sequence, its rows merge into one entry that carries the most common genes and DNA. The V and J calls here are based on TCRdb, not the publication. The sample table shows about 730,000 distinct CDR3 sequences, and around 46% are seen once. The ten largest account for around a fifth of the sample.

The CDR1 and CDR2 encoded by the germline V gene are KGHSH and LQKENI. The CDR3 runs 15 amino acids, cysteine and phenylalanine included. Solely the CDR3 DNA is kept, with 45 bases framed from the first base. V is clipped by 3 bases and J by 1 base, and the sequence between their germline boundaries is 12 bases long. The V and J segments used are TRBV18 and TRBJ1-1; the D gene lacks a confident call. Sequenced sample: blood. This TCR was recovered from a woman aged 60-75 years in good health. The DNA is TGTGCCAGCTCACCCTATGGAGGACCGAACACTGAAGCTTTCTTT. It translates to CASSPYGGPNTEAFF.